The 9 T cell receptor beta chains given below trace back to one sample, sequenced in a study of cytomegalovirus exposure and HLA in healthy donors. Primers for the PCR totalled 60 Vbeta and 13 Jbeta. TCRdb's table, derived via immunoSEQ multiplex PCR, lists solely in-frame clones and lacks some. This table holds 100,000 or so clones, 74% found once. The sequenced sample was PBMCs. Receptor source: a human donor in good health.

This clone was observed a handful of times. The chain couples TRBV27 to TRBJ2-7; the match to TRBD2 covers 8 bases. V lost 0 bases and J lost 4; bases outside the gene matches: 5. The CDR3 sequence is 15 residues long. Germline V gene data show CDR1 as MNHEY and CDR2 as SMNVEV (reference sequence). DNA for the CDR3: TGTGCCAGCAGTTTATCCGGCGGGAGGTGGTACGAGCAGTACTTC. Translating it yields CASSLSGGRWYEQYF.

The chain links TRBV29-1 to TRBJ2-7, with 8 positions matching TRBD2. The CDR3 totals 14 residues. V shed 1 base and J 3 bases; nucleotides not matched to a gene: 5. Germline V gene data show CDR1 as SQVTM and CDR2 as ANQGSEA. The CDR3 protein is CSVEGLAGHYEQYF. The CDR3 bases are TGCAGCGTTGAAGGGCTAGCGGGCCACTACGAGCAGTACTTC.

This clone was recorded once. The J gene is TRBJ1-2, the V gene TRBV6-6; 9 bases line up with TRBD1. Germline-derived CDR1 and CDR2 are MNHNY and SVGAGI (reference sequence). The CDR3 covers 16 residues. The trim removed 4 bases at V and 0 bases at J, leaving 6 bases unmatched. The CDR3 loop is CASSSQGARANYGYTF. The CDR3 coding sequence is TGTGCCAGCAGTTCACAGGGGGCCAGGGCTAACTATGGCTACACCTTC.

J is TRBJ2-2 and V is TRBV27; 9 bases line up with TRBD1. CDR3 length: 15 residues. Per germline, CDR1 MNHEY and CDR2 SMNVEV (reference sequence). With V trimmed by 6 bases and J by 7 bases, 9 bases remained unmatched. Here the CDR3 reads CASSFTGGAGGELFF. CDR3 sequence (DNA): TGTGCCAGCAGCTTTACAGGGGGCGCGGGCGGGGAGCTGTTTTTT.

The chain is built from TRBV9 and TRBJ1-3, with D hard to call. The CDR3 consists of 14 residues. Germline CDR1 SGDLS, CDR2 YYNGEE. Between the trimmed V and J ends, which lost 3 bases and 1 base, there was a span of 8 bases. CDR3 protein: CASSGTASGNTIYF. The CDR3 DNA reads TGTGCCAGCAGCGGGACTGCGTCTGGAAACACCATATATTTT.

J is TRBJ2-1 and V is TRBV7-8, with TRBD1 matching 7 bases. The trim removed 1 base at V and 0 bases at J, leaving 6 bases unmatched. The CDR3 is 17 amino acids. Germline CDR1 SGHVS, CDR2 FQNEAQ. CDR3 in amino acids: CASSLGHRGNSYNEQFF. CDR3 coding DNA: TGTGCCAGCAGCTTAGGGCACAGGGGTAACTCCTACAATGAGCAGTTCTTC.

This clone has a handful of counts. This sequence joins TRBV27 and TRBJ2-1, with D hard to call. Trimming cost V 7 bases and J 5 bases, with 21 bases left between them. Per germline, CDR1 MNHEY and CDR2 SMNVEV (reference sequence). This CDR3 is 16 amino acids long. CDR3 sequence (DNA): TGTGCCAGCACTCTAGAATTTAGGAGAACCCACAATGAGCAGTTCTTC. It yields the protein CASTLEFRRTHNEQFF.

This chain links TRBV25-1 with TRBJ2-7; D gene ambiguous. The V end lost 2 bases, the J end lost 5 bases, and 4 bases lay between the germline ends. This CDR3 region has 11 residues. Germline V gene lookup returns CDR1 MGHDK and CDR2 SYGVNS. The CDR3 DNA is TGTGCCAGCAGTGAACGGGACGAGCAGTACTTC. It codes for CASSERDEQYF.

This clone came up a few times. The chain couples TRBV7-2 to TRBJ1-2, with a tentative D call TRBD1 (6 bases). Deletions cut 4 bases from V and 4 bases from J, with 13 bases between. The CDR3 loop spans 14 amino acids. Germline values: CDR1 SGHTA, CDR2 FQGNSA. The DNA for the CDR3 is TGTGCCAGCAGCTCCTTTGGACAGAGCTATGGCTACACCTTC. Translation gives CASSSFGQSYGYTF.